This is a list of T cell receptor beta chains from one sample in a study of blood T cell repertoires in COVID-19. Sequencing used immunoSEQ multiplex PCR; TCRdb keeps in-frame clones, though not all of them. The sample has about 69,000 clones, less than 90% seen once. Material: peripheral blood. These receptors all stem from a man older than 75 with acute or convalescent COVID-19. Each CDR3 is given with its conserved first and last residue. A D gene is named only where the DNA matches it firmly. Size values are once, few and many counts, or a class for expanded clones, and some rows have none.

j_call	clone_size	v_call	d_call	cdr3_length	cdr3_aa	cdr3_nt
TRBJ2-7	once	TRBV29-1	.	12	CSVGQKGYEQYF	TGCAGCGTAGGACAGAAAGGCTACGAGCAGTACTTC
TRBJ1-2	.	TRBV19	.	13	CASSIINENGYTF	TGTGCCAGTAGTATTATAAATGAGAATGGCTACACCTTC
TRBJ1-5	.	TRBV24-1	.	13	CAVCRGPGQPQHF	TGTGCCGTATGCAGGGGTCCGGGGCAGCCCCAGCATTTT
TRBJ1-4	.	TRBV2	.	14	CASSETISREKLFF	TGTGCCAGCAGTGAAACTATATCGCGTGAAAAACTGTTTTTT
TRBJ2-6	.	TRBV7-2	.	12	CASGGGANVLTF	TGTGCCAGTGGAGGTGGGGCCAACGTCCTGACTTTC
TRBJ1-1	.	TRBV7-9	TRBD1	14	CASSFGQGNTEAFF	TGTGCCAGCAGCTTTGGACAGGGAAACACTGAAGCTTTCTTT
TRBJ2-5	.	TRBV9	.	18	CASSGGPSSGLAGETQYF	TGTGCCAGCAGCGGGGGGCCATCAAGTGGTCTAGCTGGGGAGACCCAGTACTTC
TRBJ2-6	.	TRBV29-1	.	13	CSAQGSGANVLTF	TGCAGCGCTCAGGGTTCTGGGGCCAACGTCCTGACTTTC
TRBJ2-3	.	TRBV19	TRBD1	15	CASSLGTDILNTQYF	TGTGCCAGTAGTTTGGGGACAGACATTTTAAATACGCAGTATTTT
TRBJ2-3	.	TRBV24-1	TRBD1	15	CATSVGTGYTDTQYF	TGTGCCACCAGTGTGGGGACAGGCTACACAGATACGCAGTATTTT
TRBJ1-1	.	TRBV5-5	.	12	CASSLEGVRAFF	TGTGCCAGCAGCTTGGAAGGGGTACGCGCTTTCTTT
TRBJ2-7	.	TRBV6-6	TRBD1	15	CASSGRGQGAREQYF	TGTGCCAGCAGCGGACGCGGCCAGGGGGCGCGGGAGCAGTACTTC
TRBJ1-4	.	TRBV6-5	TRBD1	15	CASSPGQGAYEKLFF	TGTGCCAGCAGTCCCGGACAGGGGGCTTATGAAAAACTGTTTTTT
TRBJ1-1	.	TRBV5-1	.	15	CASSLGDILKTEAFF	TGCGCCAGCAGCTTGGGTGACATACTCAAGACTGAAGCTTTCTTT
TRBJ1-2	.	TRBV30	TRBD1	11	CAWAGGFGYTF	TGTGCCTGGGCAGGGGGCTTTGGCTACACCTTC
TRBJ1-4	.	TRBV18	.	15	CASSPQSATNEKLFF	TGTGCCAGCTCACCGCAATCGGCAACTAATGAAAAACTGTTTTTT
TRBJ2-7	once	TRBV7-2	.	13	CASSPTLSGEQYF	TGTGCCAGCAGTCCGACTCTTAGCGGCGAGCAGTACTTC
TRBJ2-2	.	TRBV27	.	17	CASSLKGAGTNTGELFF	TGTGCCAGCAGTTTAAAGGGAGCGGGTACGAACACCGGGGAGCTGTTTTTT
TRBJ2-7	once	TRBV27	TRBD2	14	CASRGLAQPYEQYF	TGTGCCAGCAGGGGACTAGCGCAACCCTACGAGCAGTACTTC
TRBJ1-4	.	TRBV9	.	16	CASSASGGAPNEKLFF	TGTGCCAGCAGCGCCTCGGGAGGGGCGCCTAATGAAAAACTGTTTTTT
TRBJ1-6	.	TRBV13	.	16	CASSLDRSSYNSPLHF	TGTGCCAGCAGCTTAGACCGGAGCTCCTATAATTCACCCCTCCACTTT
TRBJ1-5	.	TRBV5-1	TRBD1	15	CASSWTGGGNQPQHF	TGCGCCAGCAGCTGGACAGGGGGTGGCAATCAGCCCCAGCATTTT
TRBJ2-2	once	TRBV7-8	TRBD2	17	CASSRPLAAANTGELFF	TGTGCCAGCAGCCGCCCCCTAGCGGCTGCGAACACCGGGGAGCTGTTTTTT
TRBJ2-5	.	TRBV13	.	15	CASSLGPTSWETQYF	TGTGCCAGCAGCTTAGGGCCGACTTCTTGGGAGACCCAGTACTTC
TRBJ2-3	few	TRBV9	.	15	CASSVSASVTDTQYF	TGTGCCAGCAGCGTAAGCGCTAGCGTGACAGATACGCAGTATTTT
TRBJ2-1	once	TRBV2	TRBD2	15	CASSGEGTPSNEQFF	TGTGCCAGCAGTGGGGAGGGGACCCCCTCCAATGAGCAGTTCTTC
TRBJ1-1	.	TRBV5-4	TRBD1	16	CASSWGQGFRNTEAFF	TGTGCCAGCAGTTGGGGACAGGGCTTTAGGAACACTGAAGCTTTCTTT
TRBJ1-5	.	TRBV2	.	15	CASSPGALSNQPQHF	TGTGCCAGCAGCCCAGGGGCTTTGAGCAATCAGCCCCAGCATTTT
TRBJ1-5	once	TRBV6-2/TRBV6-3	.	14	CASSYHRRGQPQHF	TGTGCCAGCAGTTACCACAGGAGAGGTCAGCCCCAGCATTTT
TRBJ1-5	.	TRBV2	.	13	CASSNSGVVPQHF	TGTGCCAGCAGTAACTCAGGGGTGGTGCCCCAGCATTTT
TRBJ2-1	.	TRBV27	TRBD1	16	CASSFVGTGLYNEQFF	TGTGCCAGCAGTTTCGTAGGGACAGGACTCTACAATGAGCAGTTCTTC
TRBJ1-5	.	TRBV6-6	TRBD1	14	CASSPQGGSQPQHF	TGTGCCAGCAGTCCTCAGGGGGGTAGTCAGCCCCAGCATTTT
TRBJ2-7	.	TRBV6-1	.	14	CASSEKGQFYEQYF	TGTGCCAGCAGTGAAAAGGGACAATTTTACGAGCAGTACTTC
TRBJ2-5	once	TRBV7-2	.	15	CASSRAGPPGGTQYF	TGTGCCAGCAGCCGCGCGGGACCCCCGGGTGGGACCCAGTACTTC